This T cell receptor beta chain was sequenced during a study of early stage breast cancer tumors. As to this clone: Its specificity is not known.

Regarding the study as a whole: Tumor and normal breast were distinguished via blood comparison in most of the 16 patients.

V was cut by 8 bases and J by 3 bases, with 11 bases left in between. The CDR3 length is 13 residues. Germline V gene data show CDR1 as MDHEN and CDR2 as SYDVKM. Sequenced by immunoSEQ multiplex PCR; TCRdb stores in-frame clones only, minus some. The sample contains 69,000 or so clones, around 80% of which appear only once. This TCR was sampled from a person aged 40-50 years with breast cancer. This chain links TRBV28 with TRBJ1-5; D is unclear. Source material: blood. The CDR3 loop reads CASLGSFNQPQHF. The CDR3 region has the DNA TGTGCCAGCCTCGGCAGTTTCAATCAGCCCCAGCATTTT.